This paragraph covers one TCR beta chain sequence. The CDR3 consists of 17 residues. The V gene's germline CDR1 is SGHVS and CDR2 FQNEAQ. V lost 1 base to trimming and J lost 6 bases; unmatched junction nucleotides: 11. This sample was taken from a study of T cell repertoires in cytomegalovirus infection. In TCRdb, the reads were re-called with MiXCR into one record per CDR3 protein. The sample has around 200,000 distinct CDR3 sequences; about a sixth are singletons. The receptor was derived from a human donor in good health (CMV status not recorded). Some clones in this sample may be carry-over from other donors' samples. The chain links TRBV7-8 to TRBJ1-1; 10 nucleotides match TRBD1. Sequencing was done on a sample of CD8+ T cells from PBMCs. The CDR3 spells CASSLGGTGDRGAEAFF. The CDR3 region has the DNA TGTGCCAGCAGCTTAGGGGGGACAGGGGACCGAGGGGCTGAAGCTTTCTTT.